These 27 T cell receptor beta chains originate from one sample sequenced in a study of T cell changes during pregnancy in multiple sclerosis. The table came from immunoSEQ multiplex PCR; TCRdb's copy has only in-frame clones and leaves some out. The sample yields just over 40,000 clones, 80% to 90% seen once. Here the sequenced sample was CD4+ T cells from peripheral blood mononuclear cells, taken in the first trimester of pregnancy. These receptors were obtained from a female donor with multiple sclerosis, enrolled in a pregnancy study.

The chain recombines TRBV2 with TRBJ2-3; maybe TRBD2 (6 bases). The V end was cut by 7 bases, the J end by 2 bases, with 13 bases between. This CDR3 is 14 amino acids long. The germline V gene encodes CDR1 SNHLY and CDR2 FYNNEI. CDR3 in amino acids: CASISGPNTDTQYF. As DNA, the CDR3 is TGTGCCAGCATCAGCGGGCCGAACACAGATACGCAGTATTTT.

V is TRBV6-5 and J is TRBJ1-2; D perhaps matches TRBD1 (6 bases). This CDR3 contains 14 residues. Germline CDR1 reads MNHEY; CDR2 reads SVGAGI. Between the trimmed V and J ends, which lost 5 bases and 4 bases, there was a span of 14 bases. Here the CDR3 DNA reads TGTGCCAGCAGTAAGGACAGTTCTGCCTATGGCTACACCTTC. Its protein product is CASSKDSSAYGYTF.

CDR3: CASSLSQGDGYTF. The CDR3 DNA sequence: TGCGCCAGCAGCCTCTCACAGGGTGATGGCTACACCTTC. This chain connects TRBV5-1 to TRBJ1-2; TRBD1 is a possible D gene (6 bases). Germline CDR1 SGHRS, CDR2 YFSETQ. This CDR3 contains 13 residues. V was cut by 4 bases and J by 6 bases, with 13 bases left in between.

In this sample, this clone turned up once. V and J are TRBV7-9 and TRBJ2-1, with TRBD2 matching over 14 bases. Per germline, CDR1 SEHNR and CDR2 FQNEAQ (reference sequence). The CDR3 runs 15 residues. With V trimmed by 5 bases and J by 9 bases, 6 bases remained unmatched. This chain's CDR3 is CASSPGTSGSPEQFF. The CDR3 region has the DNA TGTGCCAGCAGCCCCGGGACTAGCGGGAGTCCTGAGCAGTTCTTC.

The J gene is TRBJ1-1, the V gene TRBV30; TRBD1 is a possible D gene (5 bases). Per germline, CDR1 GTSNPN and CDR2 SVGIG (reference sequence). This CDR3 has 17 amino acids. V was cut by 1 base and J by 3 bases, with 21 bases left in between. CDR3 bases: TGTGCCTGGAGTGGGGGCCAGGGTATACTTTCGGACACTGAAGCTTTCTTT. Translated, it gives CAWSGGQGILSDTEAFF.

The rearrangement links TRBV6-5 to TRBJ2-7, with TRBD1 matching over 8 bases. Germline-derived CDR1 and CDR2 are MNHEY and SVGAGI. The V segment lost 0 bases and the J segment 6 bases; nucleotides outside the gene matches: 7. This CDR3 comprises 15 residues. In DNA form, the CDR3 reads TGTGCCAGCAGTTACTCGAACAGGGGGAATGGCGAGCAGTACTTC. Residues: CASSYSNRGNGEQYF.

The chain has TRBV19 and TRBJ1-5; 7 bases agree with TRBD1. CDR1 and CDR2 from the germline V gene are LNHDA and SQIVND (reference sequence). The CDR3 has 14 residues. V gave up 7 bases and J gave up 4 bases; unmatched junction bases: 7. The CDR3 DNA sequence: TGTGCCAGTACGTTCGGGACAGTGAATCAGCCCCAGCATTTT. Encoded protein: CASTFGTVNQPQHF. The full variable domain, completed using reference TRBV19 and TRBJ1-5, is DGGITQSPKYLFRKEGQNVTLSCEQNLNHDAMYWYRQDPGQGLRLIYYSQIVNDFQKGDIAEGYSVSREKKESFPLTVTSAQKNPTAFYLCASTFGTVNQPQHFGDGTRLSIL.

The rearrangement links TRBV11-2 to TRBJ2-3, with no clear D. V shed 0 bases and J shed 0 bases, with 13 bases lying between them. This CDR3 spans 17 amino acids. Germline lookup yields CDR1 SGHAT and CDR2 FQNNGV. The CDR3 sequence: CASSLDGQAASTDTQYF. DNA of the CDR3: TGTGCCAGCAGCTTAGATGGCCAGGCCGCTAGCACAGATACGCAGTATTTT.

The chain combines TRBV11-3 with TRBJ1-1; no reliable D call. The CDR3 contains 14 residues. Per germline, CDR1 SGHNT and CDR2 YENEEA. The germline V and J ends were trimmed by 0 bases and 1 base, with 6 bases remaining between them. CDR3 in amino acids: CASSLDSGNTEAFF. CDR3 sequence (DNA): TGTGCCAGCAGCTTAGATTCGGGGAACACTGAAGCTTTCTTT.

The rearrangement uses TRBV2 and TRBJ2-1, with 12 bases that match TRBD2. From germline, CDR1 is SNHLY and CDR2 FYNNEI. After removal of 2 bases from V and 7 bases from J, the junction contained 3 bases not matched to a gene. The length of the CDR3 is 15 residues. The CDR3 region is CASSEILAGGNEQFF. For the CDR3, the DNA is TGTGCCAGCAGTGAAATACTAGCGGGAGGTAATGAGCAGTTCTTC.

V and J are TRBV5-5 and TRBJ1-2; perhaps TRBD1 as D (6 bases). This CDR3 comprises 14 residues. V was shortened by 4 bases and J by 4 bases, with 14 bases between the two germline ends. Germline loops: CDR1 SGHKS, CDR2 YYEKEE (reference sequence). DNA of the CDR3: TGTGCCAGCAGCGCACAGGGCGTGGGCTATGGCTACACCTTC. Protein sequence: CASSAQGVGYGYTF.

The chain is built from TRBV19 and TRBJ2-3; TRBD2 agrees at 12 bases. With 3 bases clipped from V and 3 bases from J, the junction kept 4 bases outside the gene matches. The CDR3 runs 16 residues. CDR1 and CDR2 (germline): LNHDA, SQIVND (reference sequence). The CDR3 nucleotides read TGTGCCAGTAGTATCAACCTAGCGGGGGGGACAGATACGCAGTATTTT. Translated: CASSINLAGGTDTQYF.

The chain is built from TRBV18 and TRBJ2-5; unclear D gene. Deletions cut 2 bases from V and 4 bases from J, with 11 bases between. CDR3 length: 14 residues. The germline V gene has CDR1 KGHSH and CDR2 LQKENI. CDR3 DNA sequence: TGTGCCAGCTCACCAACCACCTTGAGAGAGACCCAGTACTTC. It encodes CASSPTTLRETQYF. Full variable domain (rest looked up from reference TRBV18 and TRBJ2-5): NAGVMQNPRHLVRRRGQEARLRCSPMKGHSHVYWYRQLPEEGLKFMVYLQKENIIDESGMPKERFSAEFPKEGPSILRIQQVVRGDSAAYFCASSPTTLRETQYFGPGTRLLVL.

The V call is TRBV6-5, the J call TRBJ2-1; D perhaps matches TRBD2 (5 bases). The CDR3 totals 14 residues. The V gene lost 8 bases and the J gene lost 8 bases, with 19 bases spanning the gap. Germline V gene data show CDR1 as MNHEY and CDR2 as SVGAGI. The CDR3 DNA sequence: TGTGCCAGCGGATTAGCGCGAGCGGTCCATGAGCAGTTCTTC. Translation gives CASGLARAVHEQFF.

This chain connects TRBV4-2 to TRBJ2-3, with TRBD2 matching over 7 bases. Looked up from germline, CDR1 is LGHNA and CDR2 is YNFKEQ. V lost 4 bases, J lost 1 base, and 5 bases stayed unmatched. The CDR3 contains 15 residues. CDR3 protein: CASSPQGGGTDTQYF. The CDR3 nucleotides are TGTGCCAGCAGCCCTCAGGGAGGGGGCACAGATACGCAGTATTTT.

The chain employs TRBV6-6 and TRBJ1-2; D ambiguous. Germline V gene sequence: CDR1 MNHNY, CDR2 SVGAGI (reference sequence). CDR3 size: 12 residues. Between the trimmed V and J ends, which lost 7 bases and 2 bases, there was a span of 8 bases. CDR3 DNA: TGTGCCAGCAAAGAGGGAAACTATGGCTACACCTTC. This translates into CASKEGNYGYTF.

A few counts support this clone. The chain has TRBV25-1 and TRBJ2-7; TRBD1 agrees at 9 bases. CDR3 size: 15 residues. Germline assignment: CDR1 MGHDK and CDR2 SYGVNS. V dropped 5 bases and J dropped 4; count of bases not matched to a gene: 9. This CDR3 is CASSSPTGGVYEQYF. In DNA, the CDR3 is TGTGCCAGCAGTTCCCCGACAGGGGGAGTTTACGAGCAGTACTTC.

V usage is TRBV2 and J usage is TRBJ2-3; 11 positions agree with TRBD2. Losses at the gene ends were 6 bases for V and 2 bases for J; bases not matched to a gene: 7. Germline V lookup: CDR1 SNHLY, CDR2 FYNNEI. The CDR3 sequence is 16 residues long. CDR3 region: CASRKLGLADTDTQYF. The CDR3 coding sequence is TGTGCCAGCAGAAAGTTGGGACTAGCGGACACAGATACGCAGTATTTT.

The genes are TRBV5-1 and TRBJ2-5; perhaps TRBD1 as D (6 bases). The V and J ends lost 0 bases and 5 bases respectively, with 14 bases between them. The CDR3 is 15 amino acids. Per the germline V gene, CDR1 is SGHRS and CDR2 is YFSETQ. DNA of the CDR3: TGCGCCAGCAGCTTGGAAAGGGGGAGCGGTGAGACCCAGTACTTC. It yields the protein CASSLERGSGETQYF.

This clone was counted only a few times. V usage is TRBV2 and J usage is TRBJ1-1; D is unclear. Germline-derived CDR1 and CDR2 are SNHLY and FYNNEI. The V end lost 6 bases, the J end lost 2 bases, and 13 bases lay between the germline ends. This CDR3 contains 14 residues. The CDR3 sequence is CASREGHYNTEAFF. CDR3 coding DNA: TGTGCCAGCAGAGAGGGTCATTATAACACTGAAGCTTTCTTT.

V is TRBV30 and J is TRBJ1-2; no firm D call. Trimming cost V 3 bases and J 2 bases, with 13 bases left between them. In germline, CDR1 is GTSNPN, CDR2 SVGIG (reference sequence). The CDR3 is 14 residues long. The DNA for the CDR3 is TGTGCCTGGAGCGGTGGGCTATCGAACTATGGCTACACCTTC. Translated: CAWSGGLSNYGYTF.

This clone was found a few times. The chain joins TRBV11-1 to TRBJ1-2; D possibly corresponds to TRBD1 (6 bases). Trimming shortened V by 6 bases and J by 8 bases, and 19 bases separated the two germline ends. There are 14 residues in the CDR3. Germline values: CDR1 SGHAT, CDR2 FQDESV (reference sequence). The CDR3 spells CASSLPQGSEGYTF. CDR3 DNA sequence: TGTGCCAGCAGTTTGCCACAGGGTAGTGAAGGCTACACCTTC.

The genes are TRBV4-3 and TRBJ2-7; tentatively, D is TRBD1 (5 bases). Germline values: CDR1 LGHNA, CDR2 YSLEER. The CDR3 spans 16 residues. Trimming stripped 3 bases from V and 2 bases from J, with 17 bases between. The CDR3 bases are TGCGCCAGCAGCCAGGGGCTAGAGGATGGCCCCTACGAGCAGTACTTC. Amino acid sequence: CASSQGLEDGPYEQYF.

The chain links TRBV19 to TRBJ2-1; D not resolved. CDR1 and CDR2 (germline): LNHDA, SQIVND (reference sequence). V shed 3 bases and J shed 2 bases, with 11 bases lying between them. CDR3 length: 15 amino acids. CDR3 loop: CASSIFEAPYNEQFF. In DNA form, the CDR3 reads TGTGCCAGTAGTATCTTTGAGGCCCCCTACAATGAGCAGTTCTTC.

This sequence joins TRBV5-1 and TRBJ1-4; 9 nucleotides match TRBD1. The germline V gene has CDR1 SGHRS and CDR2 YFSETQ. The CDR3 totals 15 residues. The J segment lost 8 bases and the V segment lost 3 bases, leaving 8 bases of the junction unmatched. The CDR3, as DNA: TGCGCCAGCAGCTCAGTACAGGGGGCCGGGGAAAAACTGTTTTTT. Protein: CASSSVQGAGEKLFF.

The rearrangement links TRBV7-6 to TRBJ2-1, with 11 bases identical to TRBD2. Trimming removed 5 bases from V and 4 bases from J; junction bases left unmatched: 7. CDR3 length: 16 amino acids. From germline, CDR1 is SGHVS and CDR2 FNYEAQ. CDR3 sequence: CASSPNSGRAYNEQFF. For the CDR3, the DNA is TGTGCCAGCAGCCCAAATAGCGGGAGGGCATACAATGAGCAGTTCTTC.

This chain joins TRBV9 and TRBJ2-1; D is perhaps TRBD2 (6 bases). Trimming stripped 0 bases from V and 10 bases from J, with 11 bases between. Germline CDR1 and CDR2: SGDLS and YYNGEE. The CDR3 is 13 amino acids. CDR3 sequence: CASSVGGSGEQFF. The CDR3 nucleotides are TGTGCCAGCAGCGTAGGTGGTAGCGGAGAGCAGTTCTTC.